This is a list of T cell receptor beta chains from one sample in a study of blood T cell repertoires in COVID-19. The assay was immunoSEQ multiplex PCR, and TCRdb's table has in-frame clones only and misses some. The data show over 55,000 clones, 83% seen once. Material for sequencing was peripheral blood. These receptors were taken from a man aged 50 to 59 with COVID-19, enrolled during active disease. The CDR3 runs from the conserved cysteine through the conserved F or W. A D gene is named only where the DNA matches it firmly. A row's size may be missing; if present it is once, few, many or a size class.

d_gene | abundance | j_gene | v_gene | CDR3nt | CDR3aa
- | - | TRBJ2-1 | TRBV28 | TGTGCCAGCATCTCCCAGGGGAATGAGCAGTTCTTC | CASISQGNEQFF
- | - | TRBJ1-3 | TRBV9 | TGTGCCAGCAGCGTAGCTCCTGTCGGGGGAACTGGAAACACCATATATTTT | CASSVAPVGGTGNTIYF
- | few | TRBJ1-1 | TRBV30 | TGTGCCTGGAGGGTACACCACACTGAAGCTTTCTTT | CAWRVHHTEAFF
- | - | TRBJ1-3 | TRBV10-3 | TGTGCCACCACCGGCAGTTTGACAGTCTACTCTGGAAACACCATATATTTT | CATTGSLTVYSGNTIYF
- | - | TRBJ1-1 | TRBV30 | TGTGCCTGGAGTGTAGGACAGTTGAACACTGAAGCTTTCTTT | CAWSVGQLNTEAFF
TRBD1 | - | TRBJ1-1 | TRBV28 | TGTGCCAGCACCCCCCGAGGACAGGGGGTTACTGAAGCTTTCTTT | CASTPRGQGVTEAFF
TRBD1 | few | TRBJ1-1 | TRBV5-1 | TGCGCCAGCACCGGGAGGGGGCCTGAAGCTTTCTTT | CASTGRGPEAFF
TRBD2 | - | TRBJ2-1 | TRBV19 | TGTGCCAGTAGTACGATAGCGGGAGGAATCTACAATGAGCAGTTCTTC | CASSTIAGGIYNEQFF
TRBD2 | few | TRBJ2-7 | TRBV10-3 | TGTGCCATCAGGACTAGCGGGAGTGGGGCCTACGAGCAGTACTTC | CAIRTSGSGAYEQYF
TRBD2 | - | TRBJ2-4 | TRBV15 | TGTGCCACCAGCAGAGGCCGGACTAGCGGTCTAGCCAAAAACATTCAGTACTTC | CATSRGRTSGLAKNIQYF
- | - | TRBJ2-3 | TRBV7-3 | TGTGCCAGCAGCTCCCTAGGTGGTAAAGCGCAGTATTTT | CASSSLGGKAQYF
TRBD2 | - | TRBJ2-3 | TRBV4-3 | TGCGCCAGCAGCCAAAAACAGCGGGAGAGTACGCAGTATTTT | CASSQKQRESTQYF
- | - | TRBJ2-7 | TRBV4-1 | TGCGCCAGCAGCCAAGGGAGGGGCGCCGAGCAGTACTTC | CASSQGRGAEQYF
- | - | TRBJ1-2 | TRBV7-2 | TGTGCCAGCAGCCCCCAGAGACTAAACTATGGCTACACCTTC | CASSPQRLNYGYTF
TRBD2 | - | TRBJ2-7 | TRBV10-1 | TGCGCCACCTCTAGCGGGACATTTTTTGGCGAGCAGTACTTC | CATSSGTFFGEQYF
- | - | TRBJ1-1 | TRBV19 | TGTGCCAGGAGATTACATCAGGGGCACAACACTGAAGCTTTCTTT | CARRLHQGHNTEAFF
- | few | TRBJ2-4 | TRBV28 | TGTGCCAGCAGTTTAAAGGGACTCCCAGGCCGAGACATTCAGTACTTC | CASSLKGLPGRDIQYF
- | - | TRBJ1-1 | TRBV28 | TGTGCCAGCAGTTTACTCGTTGTGGGGGGTGAAGCTTTCTTT | CASSLLVVGGEAFF
TRBD1 | - | TRBJ1-1 | TRBV3-1/TRBV3-2 | TGTGCCAGCAGCCAGACGACCGGACAGGGAACGACTGAAGCTTTCTTT | CASSQTTGQGTTEAFF
- | - | TRBJ1-4 | TRBV6-5 | TGTGCCAGCAGTCCCTACAGGACGAGTGAAAAACTGTTTTTT | CASSPYRTSEKLFF
TRBD2 | - | TRBJ2-7 | TRBV5-4 | TGTGCCAGCAGCTCCGGTGCGACTAGCGGGAGACGTCACGAGCAGTACTTC | CASSSGATSGRRHEQYF
- | - | TRBJ2-6 | TRBV3-1/TRBV3-2 | TGTGCCAGCAGCCACCCTCGGGGCTCTGGGGCCAACGTCCTGACTTTC | CASSHPRGSGANVLTF
TRBD2 | - | TRBJ2-5 | TRBV7-8 | TGTGCCAGCAGCCCCCGCGGGGGGCGAGAGACCCAGTACTTC | CASSPRGGRETQYF
- | few | TRBJ1-2 | TRBV5-4 | TGTGCCAGCAGCCAGCGGGACCGTAGTTATGGCTACACCTTC | CASSQRDRSYGYTF
TRBD2 | - | TRBJ2-5 | TRBV7-2 | TGTGCCAGCAGCCAAATCGTCGGACTAGCGGGAGGAGAGACCCAGTACTTC | CASSQIVGLAGGETQYF
TRBD1 | - | TRBJ2-1 | TRBV5-1 | TGCGCCAGCAGCACAGGACAGGGTTGGAATGAGCAGTTCTTC | CASSTGQGWNEQFF
TRBD2 | - | TRBJ2-1 | TRBV6-4 | TGTGCCAGCAGTGACTCTAGCGGGAGGGCCGATGAGCAGTTCTTC | CASSDSSGRADEQFF
TRBD1 | - | TRBJ2-7 | TRBV5-1 | TGCGCCAGCAGCACAGGGACAGGGGGCGCTCTCGAGCAGTACTTC | CASSTGTGGALEQYF
TRBD2 | - | TRBJ2-3 | TRBV7-2 | TGTGCCAGCAGCCACTCCCTCGGCGGGAGCCCCTCAGATACGCAGTATTTT | CASSHSLGGSPSDTQYF
TRBD2 | - | TRBJ2-3 | TRBV19 | TGTGCCAGTAGTATACTAGCGGGAAGGGGGGATACGCAGTATTTT | CASSILAGRGDTQYF
TRBD2 | few | TRBJ2-1 | TRBV29-1 | TGCAGCGTGAGTTTAATTGGACTAGCGGGAGACAATAATGAGCAGTTCTTC | CSVSLIGLAGDNNEQFF
- | - | TRBJ1-1 | TRBV5-1 | TGCGCCAGCAGCTTGGACAGGTTGAACACTGAAGCTTTCTTT | CASSLDRLNTEAFF
- | - | TRBJ1-2 | TRBV13 | TGTGCCAGCAGCTTAGAGGCCCGAGGGGGCTACACCTTC | CASSLEARGGYTF
- | - | TRBJ1-3 | TRBV30 | TGTGCCTGGAGTGCCTCTTGGGTGAGGGGAAACACCATATATTTT | CAWSASWVRGNTIYF
- | - | TRBJ1-4 | TRBV27 | TGTGCCAGCAGTTTGAGGGGGAGATTTGAAAAACTGTTTTTT | CASSLRGRFEKLFF
TRBD1 | - | TRBJ2-6 | TRBV24-1 | TGTGCCACCAGTGATCCGACAGGGTTGGCGTCTGGGGCCAACGTCCTGACTTTC | CATSDPTGLASGANVLTF
- | - | TRBJ1-6 | TRBV5-8 | TGTGCCAGCAGCCCCAGGGCGGATGGTTCACCCCTCCACTTT | CASSPRADGSPLHF
- | once | TRBJ2-7 | TRBV14 | TGTGCCAGCAGCCCGTCGGGTGGTCCCCGGGGCTACGAGCAGTACTTC | CASSPSGGPRGYEQYF
- | - | TRBJ2-3 | TRBV30 | TGTGCCTGGAGTGTACGAGGGCGTGATACGCAGTATTTT | CAWSVRGRDTQYF
- | - | TRBJ2-7 | TRBV19 | TGTGCCAGTAGGGGGGGGCGGAACGAGCAGTACTTC | CASRGGRNEQYF
TRBD1 | - | TRBJ2-3 | TRBV7-9 | TGTGCCAGCAGCTTAGAAGGGGGACAGGGTCCAGATACGCAGTATTTT | CASSLEGGQGPDTQYF